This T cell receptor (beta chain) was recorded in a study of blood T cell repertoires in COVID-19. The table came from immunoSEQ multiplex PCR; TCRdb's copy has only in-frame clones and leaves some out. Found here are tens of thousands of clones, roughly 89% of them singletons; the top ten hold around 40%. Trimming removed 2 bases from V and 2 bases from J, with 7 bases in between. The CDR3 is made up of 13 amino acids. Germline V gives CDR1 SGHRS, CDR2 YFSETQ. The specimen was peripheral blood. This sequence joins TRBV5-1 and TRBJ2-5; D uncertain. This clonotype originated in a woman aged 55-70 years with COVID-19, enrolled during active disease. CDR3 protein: CASSFGGQETQYF. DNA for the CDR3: TGCGCCAGCAGCTTTGGCGGTCAAGAGACCCAGTACTTC.